This T cell receptor (beta chain) was found in a study of cytomegalovirus exposure and HLA in healthy donors. Study-wide points: V segments that were indistinguishable, TRBV6-2 and TRBV6-3 among them, were omitted from analysis. An analysis done earlier found most TCR beta V segments productive about 87% or about 30% of the time. Compared with the approximately 700-donor mean, an Asian-associated ancestry cluster reportedly had fewer N-insertions, according to a later analysis.

Note on this clone: The antigen is unknown.

The V and J ends lost 6 bases and 3 bases, in that order; junction bases with no gene match: 20. Germline V gives CDR1 SQVTM, CDR2 ANQGSEA. CDR3 size: 18 residues. The study ran its PCR with 60 Vbeta and 13 Jbeta primers. TCRdb's table, derived via immunoSEQ multiplex PCR, lists solely in-frame clones and lacks some. This sample has about 150,000 clones; roughly 81% occur once, and the top ten carry roughly 2.5%. Nominally healthy donors provided the samples, though records likely missed some immune exposures. V usage is TRBV29-1 and J usage is TRBJ2-1; 7 bases are shared with TRBD1. This receptor was identified in a man younger than 45 in good health and CMV-seropositive. Sequencing was performed on PBMCs. The CDR3 DNA reads TGCAGCGTCACTAAAAGACAGGGAGTCTGGTTGAGCTACAATGAGCAGTTCTTC. Translation: CSVTKRQGVWLSYNEQFF.